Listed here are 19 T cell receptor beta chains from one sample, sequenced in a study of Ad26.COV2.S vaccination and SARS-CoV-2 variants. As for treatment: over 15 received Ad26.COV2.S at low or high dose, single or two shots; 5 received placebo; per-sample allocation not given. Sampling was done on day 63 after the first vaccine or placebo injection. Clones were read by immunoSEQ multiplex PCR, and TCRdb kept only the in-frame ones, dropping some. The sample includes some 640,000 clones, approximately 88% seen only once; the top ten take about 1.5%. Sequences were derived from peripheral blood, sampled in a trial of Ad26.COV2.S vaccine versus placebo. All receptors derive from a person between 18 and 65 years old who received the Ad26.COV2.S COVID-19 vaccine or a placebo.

As DNA, the CDR3 is TGCAGCGTTGAGACCGGGACAGGGGGCGAGTACGAGCAGTACTTC. Residues: CSVETGTGGEYEQYF. The chain combines TRBV29-1 with TRBJ2-7, with TRBD1 identical over 12 bases. CDR1 and CDR2 from the germline V gene are SQVTM and ANQGSEA. The trim removed 3 bases at V and 4 bases at J, leaving 7 bases unmatched. The CDR3 extends over 15 amino acids.

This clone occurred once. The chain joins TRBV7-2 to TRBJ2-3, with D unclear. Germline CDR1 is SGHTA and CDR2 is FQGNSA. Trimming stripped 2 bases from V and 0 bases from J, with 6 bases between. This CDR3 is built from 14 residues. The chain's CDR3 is CASSLRASTDTQYF. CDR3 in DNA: TGTGCCAGCAGCTTAAGGGCTAGCACAGATACGCAGTATTTT.

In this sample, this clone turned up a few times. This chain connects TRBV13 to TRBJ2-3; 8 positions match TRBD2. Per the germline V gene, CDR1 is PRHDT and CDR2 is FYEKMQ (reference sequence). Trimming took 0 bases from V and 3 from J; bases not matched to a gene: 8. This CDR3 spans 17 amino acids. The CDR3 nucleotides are TGTGCCAGCAGCTTAGGCGCCCGAGCGGGAGTAACAGATACGCAGTATTTT. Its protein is CASSLGARAGVTDTQYF.

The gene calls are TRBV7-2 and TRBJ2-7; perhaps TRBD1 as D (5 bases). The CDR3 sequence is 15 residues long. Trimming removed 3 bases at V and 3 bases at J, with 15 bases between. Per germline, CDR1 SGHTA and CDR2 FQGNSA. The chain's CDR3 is CASSFLDSSLYEQYF. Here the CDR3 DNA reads TGTGCCAGCAGCTTTCTCGACAGTTCCCTCTACGAGCAGTACTTC.

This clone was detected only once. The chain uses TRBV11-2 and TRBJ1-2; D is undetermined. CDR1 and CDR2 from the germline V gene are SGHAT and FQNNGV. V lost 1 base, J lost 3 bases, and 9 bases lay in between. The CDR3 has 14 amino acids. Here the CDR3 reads CASSLVGADYGYTF. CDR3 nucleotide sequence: TGTGCCAGCAGCTTAGTAGGTGCTGACTATGGCTACACCTTC.

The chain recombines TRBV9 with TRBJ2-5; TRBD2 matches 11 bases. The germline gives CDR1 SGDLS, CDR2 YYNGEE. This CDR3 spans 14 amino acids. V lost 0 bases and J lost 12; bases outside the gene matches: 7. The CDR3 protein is CASSVGLAGGPEYF. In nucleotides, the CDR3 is TGTGCCAGCAGCGTAGGGTTAGCGGGAGGGCCTGAGTACTTC. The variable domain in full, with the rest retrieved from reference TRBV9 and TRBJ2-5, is DSGVTQTPKHLITATGQRVTLRCSPRSGDLSVYWYQQSLDQGLQFLIQYYNGEERAKGNILERFSAQQFPDLHSELNLSSLELGDSALYFCASSVGLAGGPEYFGPGTRLLVL.

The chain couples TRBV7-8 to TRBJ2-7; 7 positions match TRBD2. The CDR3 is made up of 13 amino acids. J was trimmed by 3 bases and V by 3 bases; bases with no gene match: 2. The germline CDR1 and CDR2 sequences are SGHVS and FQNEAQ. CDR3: CASSFPSGYEQYF. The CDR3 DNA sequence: TGTGCCAGCAGCTTCCCTAGCGGCTACGAGCAGTACTTC.

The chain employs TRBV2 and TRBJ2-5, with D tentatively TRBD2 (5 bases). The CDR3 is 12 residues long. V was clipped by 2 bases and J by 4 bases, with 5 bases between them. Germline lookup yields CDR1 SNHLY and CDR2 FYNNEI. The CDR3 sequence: CASSELAETQYF. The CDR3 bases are TGTGCCAGCAGTGAACTAGCAGAGACCCAGTACTTC.

The CDR3 DNA follows: TGTGCCAGTAGTCTCGGGACACATAAGATCTCTGGAAACACCATATATTTT. This codes for CASSLGTHKISGNTIYF. V gene TRBV19 combines with J gene TRBJ1-3; D perhaps matches TRBD1 (6 bases). V was cut by 5 bases and J by 0 bases, with 17 bases left in between. This CDR3 is built from 17 residues. CDR1 LNHDA and CDR2 SQIVND come from the germline V gene (reference sequence).

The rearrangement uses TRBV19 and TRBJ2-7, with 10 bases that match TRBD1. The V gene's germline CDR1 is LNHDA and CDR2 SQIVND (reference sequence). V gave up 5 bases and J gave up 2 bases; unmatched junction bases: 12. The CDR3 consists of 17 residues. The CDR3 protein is CASSLPGQGLNAYEQYF. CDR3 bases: TGTGCCAGTAGTCTCCCGGGACAGGGGCTGAACGCCTACGAGCAGTACTTC.

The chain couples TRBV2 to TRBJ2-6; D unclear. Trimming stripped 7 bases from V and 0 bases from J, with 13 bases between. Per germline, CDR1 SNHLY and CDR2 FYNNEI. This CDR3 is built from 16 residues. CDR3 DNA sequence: TGTGCCAGCAAAGATATCGGAAGCTCTGGGGCCAACGTCCTGACTTTC. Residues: CASKDIGSSGANVLTF.

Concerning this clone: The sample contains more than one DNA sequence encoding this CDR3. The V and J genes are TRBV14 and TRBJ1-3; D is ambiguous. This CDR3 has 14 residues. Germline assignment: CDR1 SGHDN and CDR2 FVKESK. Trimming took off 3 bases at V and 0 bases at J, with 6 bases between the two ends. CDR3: CASSHRGSGNTIYF. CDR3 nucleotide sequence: TGTGCCAGCAGCCACCGCGGCTCTGGAAACACCATATATTTT. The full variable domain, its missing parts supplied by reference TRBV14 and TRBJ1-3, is EAGVTQFPSHSVIEKGQTVTLRCDPISGHDNLYWYRRVMGKEIKFLLHFVKESKQDESGMPNNRFLAERTGGTYSTLKVQPAELEDSGVYFCASSHRGSGNTIYFGEGSWLTVV.

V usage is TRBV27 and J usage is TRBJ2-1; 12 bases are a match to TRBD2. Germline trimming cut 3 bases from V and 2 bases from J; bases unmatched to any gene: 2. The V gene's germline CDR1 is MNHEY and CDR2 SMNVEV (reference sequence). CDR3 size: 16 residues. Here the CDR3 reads CASSFGLAGPYNEQFF. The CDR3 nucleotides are TGTGCCAGCAGTTTCGGACTAGCGGGACCCTACAATGAGCAGTTCTTC.

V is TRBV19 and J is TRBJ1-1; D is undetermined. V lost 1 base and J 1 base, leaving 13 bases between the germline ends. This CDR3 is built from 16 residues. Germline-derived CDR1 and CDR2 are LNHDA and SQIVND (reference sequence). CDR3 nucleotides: TGTGCCAGTAGTATAGGGGCTGGGGAAGGGAACACTGAAGCTTTCTTT. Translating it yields CASSIGAGEGNTEAFF.

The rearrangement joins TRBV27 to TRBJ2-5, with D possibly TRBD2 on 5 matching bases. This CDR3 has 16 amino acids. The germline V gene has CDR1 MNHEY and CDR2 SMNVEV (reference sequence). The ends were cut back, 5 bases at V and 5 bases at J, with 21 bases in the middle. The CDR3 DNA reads TGTGCCAGCAGTCCCCACCCGTGGGAGAGAGGGGAGACCCAGTACTTC. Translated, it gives CASSPHPWERGETQYF.

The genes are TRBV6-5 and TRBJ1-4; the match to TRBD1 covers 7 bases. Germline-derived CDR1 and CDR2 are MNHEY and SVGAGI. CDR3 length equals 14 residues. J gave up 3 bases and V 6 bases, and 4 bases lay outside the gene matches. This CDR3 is CASSRGSANEKLFF. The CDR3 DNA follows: TGTGCCAGCAGCAGGGGGTCAGCTAATGAAAAACTGTTTTTT.

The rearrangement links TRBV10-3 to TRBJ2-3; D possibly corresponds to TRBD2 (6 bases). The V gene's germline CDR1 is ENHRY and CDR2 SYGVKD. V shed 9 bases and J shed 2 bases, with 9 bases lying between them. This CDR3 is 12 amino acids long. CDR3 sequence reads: CAISRDTDTQYF. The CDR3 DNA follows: TGTGCCATATCGCGGGACACAGATACGCAGTATTTT.

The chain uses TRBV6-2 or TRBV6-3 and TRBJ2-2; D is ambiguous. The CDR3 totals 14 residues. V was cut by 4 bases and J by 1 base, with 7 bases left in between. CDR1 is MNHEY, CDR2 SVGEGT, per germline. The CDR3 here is CASSSIGNTGELFF. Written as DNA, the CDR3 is TGTGCCAGCAGTTCGATAGGGAACACCGGGGAGCTGTTTTTT.

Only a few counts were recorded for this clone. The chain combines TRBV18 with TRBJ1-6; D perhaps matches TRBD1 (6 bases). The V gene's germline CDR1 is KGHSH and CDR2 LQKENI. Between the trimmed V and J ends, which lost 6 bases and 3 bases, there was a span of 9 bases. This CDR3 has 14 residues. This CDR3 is CASSAGVYNSPLHF. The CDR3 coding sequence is TGTGCCAGCTCGGCAGGGGTCTATAATTCACCCCTCCACTTT.